What follows is one TCR beta chain and its context. This sample was included in a study of blood T cell repertoires in COVID-19. In the study overall: Samples taken during acute and convalescent COVID-19 were collected in the United States, Italy and Spain.

The CDR3 runs 17 residues. J gave up 6 bases and V 0 bases, and 9 bases lay outside the gene matches. In germline, CDR1 is PRHDT, CDR2 FYEKMQ (reference sequence). Methods used by the authors: Reference gene primer amplification gave nucleated cell count estimates. Assay used: immunoSEQ multiplex PCR; TCRdb lists only in-frame clones, some missing. Clone size and the V and J calls come from that table; the DNA yielded D and trimming. The table records more than 9,500 clones, 82% of them present only once. The chain carries TRBV13 and TRBJ1-5; 9 bases map to TRBD1. The sample consisted of peripheral blood. The source is a woman aged 60 to 75 with acute or convalescent COVID-19. The CDR3 here is CASSLGAGQGLSQPQHF. The CDR3 region has the DNA TGTGCCAGCAGCTTAGGAGCAGGACAGGGGCTAAGTCAGCCCCAGCATTTT.